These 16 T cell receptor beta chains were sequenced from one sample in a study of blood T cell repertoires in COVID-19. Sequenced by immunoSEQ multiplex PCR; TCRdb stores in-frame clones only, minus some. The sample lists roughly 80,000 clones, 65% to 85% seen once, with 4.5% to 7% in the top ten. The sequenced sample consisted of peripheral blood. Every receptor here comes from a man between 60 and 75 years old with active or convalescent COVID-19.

This CDR3 reads CAIRGTGEVLGYTF. The DNA of the CDR3 is TGTGCCATCAGAGGGACAGGGGAGGTTCTTGGCTACACCTTC. This sequence joins TRBV10-3 and TRBJ1-2; TRBD1 matches 10 bases. Germline V gene data show CDR1 as ENHRY and CDR2 as SYGVKD. The CDR3 runs to 14 residues. The ends lost 6 bases at V and 7 bases at J; junction bases unmatched: 8.

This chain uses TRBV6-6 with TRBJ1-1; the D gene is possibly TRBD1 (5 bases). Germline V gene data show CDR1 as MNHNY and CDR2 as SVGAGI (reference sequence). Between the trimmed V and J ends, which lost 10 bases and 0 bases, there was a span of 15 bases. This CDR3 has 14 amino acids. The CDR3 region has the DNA TGTGCCACCCAAGTCGCAGGGATGAACACTGAAGCTTTCTTT. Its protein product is CATQVAGMNTEAFF.

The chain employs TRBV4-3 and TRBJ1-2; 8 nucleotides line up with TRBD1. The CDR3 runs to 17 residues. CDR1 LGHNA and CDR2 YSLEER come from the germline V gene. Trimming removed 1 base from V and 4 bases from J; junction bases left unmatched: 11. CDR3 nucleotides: TGCGCCAGCAGCCAAGGAGGGACAGGACTCCCTCTCTATGGCTACACCTTC. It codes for CASSQGGTGLPLYGYTF.

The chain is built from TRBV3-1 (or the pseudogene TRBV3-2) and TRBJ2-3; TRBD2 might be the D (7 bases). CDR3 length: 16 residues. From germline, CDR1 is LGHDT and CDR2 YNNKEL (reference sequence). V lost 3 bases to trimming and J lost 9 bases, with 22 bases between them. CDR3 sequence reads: CASSHPLGGPPGTQYF. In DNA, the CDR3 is TGTGCCAGCAGCCACCCACTCGGGGGGCCCCCAGGAACGCAGTATTTT.

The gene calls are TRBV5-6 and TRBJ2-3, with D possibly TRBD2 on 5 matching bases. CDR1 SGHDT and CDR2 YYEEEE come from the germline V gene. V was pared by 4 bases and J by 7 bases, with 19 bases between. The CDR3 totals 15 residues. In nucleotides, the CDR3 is TGTGCCAGCAGCAGAACTAGTGGTCAAAAAAATACGCAGTATTTT. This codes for CASSRTSGQKNTQYF.

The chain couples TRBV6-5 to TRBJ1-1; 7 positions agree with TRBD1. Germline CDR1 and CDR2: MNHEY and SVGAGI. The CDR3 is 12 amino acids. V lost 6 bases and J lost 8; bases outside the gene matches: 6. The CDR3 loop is CASRDRQKEAFF. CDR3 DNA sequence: TGTGCCAGCAGGGACAGGCAAAAAGAAGCTTTCTTT.

CDR3: CASSLQDSPLHF. CDR3 coding DNA: TGTGCCAGCAGCTTACAGGATTCACCCCTCCACTTT. The rearrangement joins TRBV7-9 to TRBJ1-6; D is unresolved. The CDR3 contains 12 residues. In germline, CDR1 is SEHNR, CDR2 FQNEAQ (reference sequence). V was cut by 2 bases and J by 8 bases, with 4 bases left in between.

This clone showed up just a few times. CDR3 amino acids: CASQKTGGNYGYTF. The CDR3 coding sequence is TGTGCCTCCCAAAAGACAGGGGGGAACTATGGCTACACCTTC. The genes are TRBV27 and TRBJ1-2, with 9 bases identical to TRBD1. Germline loops: CDR1 MNHEY, CDR2 SMNVEV (reference sequence). V dropped 11 bases and J dropped 2; count of bases not matched to a gene: 9. The CDR3 sequence is 14 residues long.

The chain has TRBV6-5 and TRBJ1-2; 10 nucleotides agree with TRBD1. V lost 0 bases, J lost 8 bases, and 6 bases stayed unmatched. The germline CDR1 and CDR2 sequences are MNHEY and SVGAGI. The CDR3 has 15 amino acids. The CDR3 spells CASSYSGQGMWGYTF. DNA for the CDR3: TGTGCCAGCAGTTACTCGGGACAGGGGATGTGGGGCTACACCTTC.

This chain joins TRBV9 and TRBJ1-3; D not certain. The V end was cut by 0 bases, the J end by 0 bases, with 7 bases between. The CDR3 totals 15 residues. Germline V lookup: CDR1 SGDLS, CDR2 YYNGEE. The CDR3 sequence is CASSVGTNSGNTIYF. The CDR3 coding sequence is TGTGCCAGCAGCGTAGGGACTAACTCTGGAAACACCATATATTTT. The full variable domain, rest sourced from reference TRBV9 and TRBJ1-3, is DSGVTQTPKHLITATGQRVTLRCSPRSGDLSVYWYQQSLDQGLQFLIQYYNGEERAKGNILERFSAQQFPDLHSELNLSSLELGDSALYFCASSVGTNSGNTIYFGEGSWLTVV.

In DNA, the CDR3 is TGTGCCAGCAGTTACCCGGGACAGACGCCGAACACCGGGGAGCTGTTTTTT. Encoded protein: CASSYPGQTPNTGELFF. The V call is TRBV6-2 or TRBV6-3, the J call TRBJ2-2; 7 bases are a match to TRBD1. Germline CDR1 MNHEY, CDR2 SVGEGT. Trimming removed 2 bases from V and 0 bases from J; junction bases left unmatched: 6. The CDR3 loop spans 17 amino acids.

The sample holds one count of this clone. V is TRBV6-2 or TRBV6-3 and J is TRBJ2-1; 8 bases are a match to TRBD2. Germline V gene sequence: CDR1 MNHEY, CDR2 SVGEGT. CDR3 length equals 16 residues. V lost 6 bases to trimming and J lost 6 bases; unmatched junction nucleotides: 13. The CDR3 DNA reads TGTGCCAGCAGCCCGCCTGCCAGCGGGGGCCTCAATGAGCAGTTCTTC. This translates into CASSPPASGGLNEQFF.

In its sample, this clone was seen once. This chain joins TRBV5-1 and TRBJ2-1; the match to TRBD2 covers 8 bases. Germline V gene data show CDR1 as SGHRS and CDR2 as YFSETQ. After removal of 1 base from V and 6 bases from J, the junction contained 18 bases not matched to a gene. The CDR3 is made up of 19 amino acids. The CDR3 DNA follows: TGCGCCAGCAGCTTGTTTTACTCGCGGGGGGTCACCATTTTCAATGAGCAGTTCTTC. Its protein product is CASSLFYSRGVTIFNEQFF.

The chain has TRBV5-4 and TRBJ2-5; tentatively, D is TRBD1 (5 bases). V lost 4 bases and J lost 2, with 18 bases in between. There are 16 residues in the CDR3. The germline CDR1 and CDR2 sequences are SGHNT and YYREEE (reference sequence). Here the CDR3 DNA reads TGTGCCAGCAGCCCCTACCAGGGATTGGAGCAAGAGACCCAGTACTTC. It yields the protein CASSPYQGLEQETQYF.

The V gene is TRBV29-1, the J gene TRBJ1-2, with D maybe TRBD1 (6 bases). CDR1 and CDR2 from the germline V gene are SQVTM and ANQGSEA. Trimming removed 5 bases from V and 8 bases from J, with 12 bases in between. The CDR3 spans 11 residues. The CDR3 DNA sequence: TGCAGCGTTCCCCAGGGGAACGGCTACACCTTC. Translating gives CSVPQGNGYTF.

In nucleotides, the CDR3 is TGTGCCAGCAGCTTATCGGTTGAAGATACGCAGTATTTT. This codes for CASSLSVEDTQYF. The rearrangement uses TRBV7-2 and TRBJ2-3; D call uncertain. This CDR3 comprises 13 residues. V was pared by 2 bases and J by 5 bases, with 8 bases between. CDR1 is SGHTA, CDR2 FQGNSA, per germline.